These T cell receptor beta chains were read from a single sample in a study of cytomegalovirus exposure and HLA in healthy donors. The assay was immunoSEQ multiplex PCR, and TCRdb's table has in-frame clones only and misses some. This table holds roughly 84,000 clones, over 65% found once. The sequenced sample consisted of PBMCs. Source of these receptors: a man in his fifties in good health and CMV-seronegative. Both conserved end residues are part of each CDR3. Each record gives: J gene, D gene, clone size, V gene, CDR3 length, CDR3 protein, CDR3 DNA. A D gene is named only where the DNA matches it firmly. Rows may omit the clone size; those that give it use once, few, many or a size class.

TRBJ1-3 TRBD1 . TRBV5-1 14 CASSSDRGGNTIYF TGCGCCAGCAGCTCGGACAGGGGTGGAAACACCATATATTTT
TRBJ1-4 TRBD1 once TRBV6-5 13 CASQDRPFEKLFF TGTGCCAGCCAGGACAGGCCTTTTGAAAAACTGTTTTTT
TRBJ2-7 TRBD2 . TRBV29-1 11 CSSSRGGEQYF TGCAGCTCATCCCGGGGGGGCGAGCAGTACTTC
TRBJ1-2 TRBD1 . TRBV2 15 CASGRDRDGEQGYTF TGTGCCAGCGGTCGGGACAGGGATGGAGAGCAGGGCTACACCTTC
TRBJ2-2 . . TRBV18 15 CASSPQAAGAGELFF TGTGCCAGCTCACCCCAAGCGGCCGGCGCCGGGGAGCTGTTTTTT
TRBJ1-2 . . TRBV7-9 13 CASSFGIRYGYTF TGTGCCAGCAGCTTCGGGATCCGCTATGGCTACACCTTC
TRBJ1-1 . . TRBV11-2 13 CASSRTVNTEAFF TGTGCCAGCAGTAGGACAGTGAACACTGAAGCTTTCTTT
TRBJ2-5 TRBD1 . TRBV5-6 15 CASSGWTGGLVEQYF TGTGCCAGCAGCGGTTGGACAGGGGGACTGGTGGAGCAGTACTTC
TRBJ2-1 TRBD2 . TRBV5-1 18 CASSPGTSGGLLYNEQFF TGCGCCAGCAGCCCGGGGACTAGCGGGGGCCTTCTCTACAATGAGCAGTTCTTC
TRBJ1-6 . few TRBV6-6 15 CASSYKHPGDSPLHF TGTGCCAGCAGTTACAAACACCCCGGGGATTCACCCCTCCACTTT
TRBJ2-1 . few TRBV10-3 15 CAISAPLRGSGEQFF TGTGCCATCTCCGCCCCATTACGGGGATCGGGTGAGCAGTTCTTC
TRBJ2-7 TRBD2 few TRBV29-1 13 CSVGTSQDVEQYF TGCAGCGTGGGGACTAGTCAGGATGTCGAGCAGTACTTC
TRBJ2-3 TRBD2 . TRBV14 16 CASSQRLAGPSDTQYF TGTGCCAGCAGCCAGAGGCTAGCGGGACCCTCAGATACGCAGTATTTT
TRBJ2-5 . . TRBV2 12 CASSAPQETQYF TGTGCCAGCAGTGCCCCACAAGAGACCCAGTACTTC
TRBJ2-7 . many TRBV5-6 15 CASSLYTAGAYEQYF TGTGCCAGCAGCTTGTACACGGCCGGGGCCTACGAGCAGTACTTC
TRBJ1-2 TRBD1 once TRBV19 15 CASSIQGEVNYGYTF TGTGCCAGTAGTATCCAGGGGGAGGTTAACTATGGCTACACCTTC
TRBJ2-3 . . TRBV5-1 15 CASSPEGGTTDTQYF TGCGCCAGCAGCCCGGAGGGGGGGACAACAGATACGCAGTATTTT
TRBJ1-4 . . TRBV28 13 CASSTPAVEKLFF TGTGCCAGCAGTACCCCGGCGGTCGAAAAACTGTTTTTT
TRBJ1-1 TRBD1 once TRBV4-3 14 CASRRTGVNTEAFF TGCGCCAGCAGGCGGACAGGGGTGAACACTGAAGCTTTCTTT
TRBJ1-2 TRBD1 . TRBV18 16 CASSPPRDRYNYGYTF TGTGCCAGCTCACCACCCCGGGACAGATACAACTATGGCTACACCTTC
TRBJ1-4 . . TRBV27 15 CASSLTGNHNEKLFF TGTGCCAGCAGTTTGACAGGAAATCATAATGAAAAACTGTTTTTT
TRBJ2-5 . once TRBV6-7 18 CASSYPMVGGDLRETQYF TGTGCCAGCAGTTACCCCATGGTCGGGGGAGATCTCCGGGAGACCCAGTACTTC
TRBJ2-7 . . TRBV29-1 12 CSVATGRVEQYF TGCAGCGTTGCTACAGGGAGGGTCGAGCAGTACTTC
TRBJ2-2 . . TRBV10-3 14 CAIRRQGGTGELFF TGTGCCATCAGGAGACAGGGAGGAACCGGGGAGCTGTTTTTT
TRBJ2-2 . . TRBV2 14 CASSENRATGELFF TGTGCCAGCAGTGAGAACAGGGCGACCGGGGAGCTGTTTTTT
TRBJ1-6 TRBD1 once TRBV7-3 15 CASSLRQGVNSPLHF TGTGCCAGCAGCTTGAGACAGGGGGTGAATTCACCCCTCCACTTT
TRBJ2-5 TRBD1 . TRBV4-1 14 CASSRDRGKETQYF TGCGCCAGCAGCCGGGACAGGGGAAAAGAGACCCAGTACTTC
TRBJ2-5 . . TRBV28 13 CASSPQGWETQYF TGTGCCAGCAGCCCGCAGGGGTGGGAGACCCAGTACTTC
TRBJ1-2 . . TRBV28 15 CASSLVGGSGYGYTF TGTGCCAGCAGTTTAGTGGGGGGGAGCGGCTATGGCTACACCTTC
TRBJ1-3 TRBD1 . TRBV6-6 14 CASSSGQSGNTIYF TGTGCCAGCAGTTCGGGACAGTCTGGAAACACCATATATTTT
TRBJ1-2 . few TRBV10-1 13 CASSPSLTNGYTF TGCGCCAGCAGCCCCTCTTTAACTAACGGCTACACCTTC
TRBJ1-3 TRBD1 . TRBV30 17 CAWTHLGTVNSGNTIYF TGTGCCTGGACCCATCTCGGGACAGTTAACTCTGGAAACACCATATATTTT
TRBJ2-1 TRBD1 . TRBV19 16 CASSIDVATGINEQFF TGTGCCAGTAGTATAGACGTTGCGACAGGGATCAATGAGCAGTTCTTC
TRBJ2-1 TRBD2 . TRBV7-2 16 CASSSQLAGGQNEQFF TGTGCCAGCAGCTCTCAACTAGCGGGGGGCCAGAATGAGCAGTTCTTC
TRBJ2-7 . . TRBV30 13 CAWSVGSSYEQYF TGTGCCTGGAGCGTCGGTAGCTCCTACGAGCAGTACTTC
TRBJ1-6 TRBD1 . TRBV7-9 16 CASSLVFGTDNSPLHF TGTGCCAGCAGCTTAGTCTTTGGGACAGATAATTCACCCCTCCACTTT
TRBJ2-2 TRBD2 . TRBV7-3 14 CASSSGGNTGELFF TGTGCCAGCAGTTCGGGGGGGAACACCGGGGAGCTGTTTTTT
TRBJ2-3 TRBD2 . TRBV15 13 CATQAGSQDTQYF TGTGCCACCCAAGCGGGGTCACAAGATACGCAGTATTTT
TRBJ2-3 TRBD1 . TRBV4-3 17 CASSQGVGDSPTDTQYF TGCGCCAGCAGCCAAGGGGTGGGGGACAGCCCCACAGATACGCAGTATTTT
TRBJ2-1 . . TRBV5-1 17 CASSWGGGGARNNEQFF TGCGCCAGCAGCTGGGGGGGTGGGGGGGCGCGAAACAATGAGCAGTTCTTC
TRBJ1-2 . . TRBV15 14 CATSRYREVYGYTF TGTGCCACCAGCCGGTACAGGGAAGTCTATGGCTACACCTTC
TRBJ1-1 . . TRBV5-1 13 CASSLSELTEAFF TGCGCCAGCAGCTTGAGCGAACTCACTGAAGCTTTCTTT
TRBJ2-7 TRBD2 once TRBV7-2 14 CASSLTSGTYEQYF TGTGCCAGCAGCTTGACTAGCGGAACCTACGAGCAGTACTTC
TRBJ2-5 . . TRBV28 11 CASSVRETQYF TGTGCCAGCAGCGTGCGAGAGACCCAGTACTTC
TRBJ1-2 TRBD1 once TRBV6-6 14 CASSRMTGDYGYTF TGTGCCAGCAGCCGGATGACAGGGGACTATGGCTACACCTTC
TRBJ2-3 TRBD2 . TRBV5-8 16 CASSFGTSGGTDTQYF TGTGCCAGCAGCTTTGGGACTAGCGGGGGCACAGATACGCAGTATTTT
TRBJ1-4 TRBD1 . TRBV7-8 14 CASSLATGREKLFF TGTGCCAGCAGCTTAGCGACAGGGAGGGAAAAACTGTTTTTT
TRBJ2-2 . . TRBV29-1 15 CSVLGRGRHTGELFF TGCAGCGTTTTGGGTAGGGGCCGGCACACCGGGGAGCTGTTTTTT